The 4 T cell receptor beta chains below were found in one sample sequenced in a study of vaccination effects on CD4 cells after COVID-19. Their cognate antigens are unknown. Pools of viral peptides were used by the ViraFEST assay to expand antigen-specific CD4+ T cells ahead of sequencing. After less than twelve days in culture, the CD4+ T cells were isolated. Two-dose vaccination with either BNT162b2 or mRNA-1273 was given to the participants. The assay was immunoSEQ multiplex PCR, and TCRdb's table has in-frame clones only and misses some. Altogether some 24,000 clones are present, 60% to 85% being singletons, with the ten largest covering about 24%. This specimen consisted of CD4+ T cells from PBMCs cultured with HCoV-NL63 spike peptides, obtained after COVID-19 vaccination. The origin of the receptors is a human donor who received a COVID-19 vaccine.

The CDR3, as DNA: TGTGCCAGCAGCCGGACTAGCGGGGGGCAAGAGACCCAGTACTTC. Its translation is CASSRTSGGQETQYF. The gene calls are TRBV27 and TRBJ2-5; 14 positions agree with TRBD2. The germline CDR1 and CDR2 sequences are MNHEY and SMNVEV (reference sequence). This CDR3 region has 15 residues. Unmatched junction bases numbered 2, after V lost 6 bases and J lost 2 bases.

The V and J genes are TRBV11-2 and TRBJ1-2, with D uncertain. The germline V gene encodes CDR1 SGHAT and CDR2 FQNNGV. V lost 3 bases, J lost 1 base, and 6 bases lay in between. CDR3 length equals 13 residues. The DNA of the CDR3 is TGTGCCAGCAGCTTTGGCCGTAACTATGGCTACACCTTC. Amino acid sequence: CASSFGRNYGYTF.

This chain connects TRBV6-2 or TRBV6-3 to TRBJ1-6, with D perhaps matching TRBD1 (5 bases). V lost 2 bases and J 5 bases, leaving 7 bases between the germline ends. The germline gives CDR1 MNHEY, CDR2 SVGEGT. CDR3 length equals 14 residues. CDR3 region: CASSYQGHNSPLHF. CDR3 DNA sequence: TGTGCCAGCAGTTACCAGGGTCATAATTCACCCCTCCACTTT.

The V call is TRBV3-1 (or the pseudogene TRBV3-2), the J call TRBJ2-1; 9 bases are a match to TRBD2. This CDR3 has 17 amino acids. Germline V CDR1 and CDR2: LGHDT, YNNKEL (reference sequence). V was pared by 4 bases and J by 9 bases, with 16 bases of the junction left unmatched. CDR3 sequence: CASSRVRGSGSVGEQFF. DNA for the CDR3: TGTGCCAGCAGCCGAGTCCGCGGTAGCGGGAGTGTGGGTGAGCAGTTCTTC.